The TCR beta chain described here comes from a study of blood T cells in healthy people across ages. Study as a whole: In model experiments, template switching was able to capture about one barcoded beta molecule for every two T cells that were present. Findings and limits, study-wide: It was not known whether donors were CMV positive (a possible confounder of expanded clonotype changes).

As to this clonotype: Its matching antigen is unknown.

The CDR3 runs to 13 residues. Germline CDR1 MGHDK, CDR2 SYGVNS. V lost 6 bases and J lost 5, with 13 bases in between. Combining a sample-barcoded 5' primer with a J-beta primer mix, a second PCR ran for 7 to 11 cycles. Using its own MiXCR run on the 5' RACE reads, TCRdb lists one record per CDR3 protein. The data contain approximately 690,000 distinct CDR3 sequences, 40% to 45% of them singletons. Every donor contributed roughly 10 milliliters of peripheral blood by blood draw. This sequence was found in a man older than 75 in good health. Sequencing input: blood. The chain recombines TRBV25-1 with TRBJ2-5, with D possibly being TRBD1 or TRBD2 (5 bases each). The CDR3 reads CASSEGNRETQYF. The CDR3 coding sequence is TGTGCCAGCAGCGAGGGGAACCGGGAGACCCAGTACTTC.